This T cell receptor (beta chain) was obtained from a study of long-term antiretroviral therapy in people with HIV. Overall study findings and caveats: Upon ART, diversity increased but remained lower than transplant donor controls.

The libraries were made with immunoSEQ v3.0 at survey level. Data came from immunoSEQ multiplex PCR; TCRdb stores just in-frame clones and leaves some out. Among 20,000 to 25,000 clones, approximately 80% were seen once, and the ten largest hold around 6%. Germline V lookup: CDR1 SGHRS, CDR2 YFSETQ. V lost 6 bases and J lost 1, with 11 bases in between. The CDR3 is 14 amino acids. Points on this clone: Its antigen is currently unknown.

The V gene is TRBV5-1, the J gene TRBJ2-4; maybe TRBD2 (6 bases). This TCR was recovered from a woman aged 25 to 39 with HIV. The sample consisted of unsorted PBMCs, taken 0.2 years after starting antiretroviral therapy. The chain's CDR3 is CASTMGGAKNIQYF. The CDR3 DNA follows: TGCGCCAGCACCATGGGAGGCGCCAAAAACATTCAGTACTTC.